The present TCR beta chain was sequenced within a study of shared clonotypes between healthy human individuals. Method: immunoSEQ multiplex PCR; TCRdb's copy keeps in-frame clones and lacks some. The data show approximately 980,000 clones, over 60% seen once. Germline V gene data show CDR1 as SNHLY and CDR2 as FYNNEI. The ends lost 6 bases at V and 11 bases at J; junction bases unmatched: 7. This CDR3 spans 13 amino acids. In its sample, this clone was seen once. The receptor comes from a man younger than 35 in good health. The genes are TRBV2 and TRBJ1-3; 10 bases fit TRBD1. Sequencing was performed on memory CD4+ T cells sorted from blood. Subset specified: CD45RA-negative fraction. The CDR3 DNA is TGTGCCAGCAGGGGACAGGGGATGAACTCCATATATTTT. This encodes CASRGQGMNSIYF.